This entry describes one T cell receptor beta chain. This sample was included in a study of blood T cell repertoires in COVID-19. Study at large: Specimens from acute and convalescent COVID-19 originated in the United States, Italy and Spain.

The CDR3 covers 16 residues. Profiled with immunoSEQ multiplex PCR; TCRdb holds only in-frame clones, not every one. Counted here are about 250,000 clones, roughly 90% occurring once; the ten biggest clones make up about 2.1%. The chain carries TRBV21-1 and TRBJ2-1; no check of the table's D call, TRBD2, against the DNA was made. TRBV21-1 is a documented pseudogene. The sequenced sample consisted of peripheral blood. The sequence derives from a woman between 40 and 50 years old who had recovered from COVID-19. The DNA for the CDR3 is TGTGCCAGCAGCTGGGGGGAGCGGGAGAGGTTCAATGAGCAGTTCTTC. It encodes CASSWGERERFNEQFF.